This T cell receptor (beta chain) was profiled in a study of T cells after yellow fever vaccination. At least ten counts were recorded for this clonotype. TCRdb passed the 5' RACE reads through MiXCR, listing each CDR3 protein once. This sample has hundreds of thousands of distinct CDR3 sequences; roughly 13% occur once, and the top ten carry over 11%. J gave up 4 bases and V 0 bases, and 1 base lay outside the gene matches. The CDR3 is 16 residues long. In germline, CDR1 is SGHTA, CDR2 FQGNSA. This TCR came from a man aged 25 to 40 who received the YFV17D yellow fever vaccine. The chain has TRBV7-2 and TRBJ2-1; 12 positions agree with TRBD2. The starting material was PBMCs, obtained on the day of the yellow fever booster vaccination. CDR3 coding DNA: TGTGCCAGCAGCTTAGCGGGGACTAGCGGGTACAATGAGCAGTTCTTC. This translates into CASSLAGTSGYNEQFF.